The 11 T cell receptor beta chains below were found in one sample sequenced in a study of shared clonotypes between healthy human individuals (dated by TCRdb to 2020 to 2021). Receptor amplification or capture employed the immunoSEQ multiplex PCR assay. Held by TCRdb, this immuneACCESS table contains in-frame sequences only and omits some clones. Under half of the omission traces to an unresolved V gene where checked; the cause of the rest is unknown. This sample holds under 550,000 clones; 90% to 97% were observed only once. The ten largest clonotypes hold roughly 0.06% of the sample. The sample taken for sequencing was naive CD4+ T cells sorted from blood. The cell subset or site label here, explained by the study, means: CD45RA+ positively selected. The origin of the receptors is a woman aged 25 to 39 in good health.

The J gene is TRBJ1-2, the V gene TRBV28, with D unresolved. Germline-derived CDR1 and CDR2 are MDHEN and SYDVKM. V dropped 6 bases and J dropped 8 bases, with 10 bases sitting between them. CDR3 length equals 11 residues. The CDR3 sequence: CASRYVGGYTF. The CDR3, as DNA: TGTGCCAGCAGGTACGTCGGAGGCTACACCTTC.

CDR3 nucleotide sequence: TGTGCCACCTCCGAGGGGGGAAAAGCGAACACTGAAGCTTTCTTT. Encoded protein: CATSEGGKANTEAFF. The chain combines TRBV18 with TRBJ1-1; D might be TRBD1 (6 bases). The CDR3 spans 15 residues. V was clipped by 10 bases and J by 1 base, with 19 bases between them. Germline loops: CDR1 KGHSH, CDR2 LQKENI.

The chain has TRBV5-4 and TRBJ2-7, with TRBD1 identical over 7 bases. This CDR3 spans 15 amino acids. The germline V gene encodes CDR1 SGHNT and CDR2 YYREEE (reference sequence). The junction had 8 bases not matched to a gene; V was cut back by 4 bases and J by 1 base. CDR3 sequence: CASSGRDRPSYEQYF. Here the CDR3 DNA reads TGTGCCAGCAGCGGAAGGGACAGACCTTCCTACGAGCAGTACTTC.

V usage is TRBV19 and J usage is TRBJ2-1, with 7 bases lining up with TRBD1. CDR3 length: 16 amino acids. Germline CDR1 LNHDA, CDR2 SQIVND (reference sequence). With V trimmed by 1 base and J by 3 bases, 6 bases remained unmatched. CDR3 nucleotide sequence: TGTGCCAGTAGTATAGTACCGAGACAGGGCTACAATGAGCAGTTCTTC. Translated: CASSIVPRQGYNEQFF.

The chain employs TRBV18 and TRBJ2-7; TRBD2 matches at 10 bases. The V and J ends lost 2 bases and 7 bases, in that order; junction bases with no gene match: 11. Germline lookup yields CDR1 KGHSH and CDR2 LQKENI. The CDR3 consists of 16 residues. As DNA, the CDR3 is TGTGCCAGCTCACCATACGGGGCTAGCGGGAGAGGGGAGCAGTACTTC. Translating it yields CASSPYGASGRGEQYF.

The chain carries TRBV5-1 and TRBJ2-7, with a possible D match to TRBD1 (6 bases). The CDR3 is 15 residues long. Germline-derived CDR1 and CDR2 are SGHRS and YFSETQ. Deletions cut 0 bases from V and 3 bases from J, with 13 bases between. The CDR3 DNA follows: TGCGCCAGCAGCTTGGCCGCGGACAGATTCTACGAGCAGTACTTC. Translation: CASSLAADRFYEQYF.

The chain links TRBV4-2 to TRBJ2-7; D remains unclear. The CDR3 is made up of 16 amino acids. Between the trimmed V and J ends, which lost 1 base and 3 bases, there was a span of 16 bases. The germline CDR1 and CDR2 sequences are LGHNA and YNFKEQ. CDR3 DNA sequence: TGTGCCAGCAGCCAAGTCTCGGATTCTAGTAGCTACGAGCAGTACTTC. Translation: CASSQVSDSSSYEQYF.

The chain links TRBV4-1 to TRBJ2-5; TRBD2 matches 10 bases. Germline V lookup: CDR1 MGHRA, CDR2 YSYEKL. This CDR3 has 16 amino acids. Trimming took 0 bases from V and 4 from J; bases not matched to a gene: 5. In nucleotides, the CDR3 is TGCGCCAGCAGCCAAGATATGCTAGCGGGAGCAGAGACCCAGTACTTC. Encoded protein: CASSQDMLAGAETQYF.

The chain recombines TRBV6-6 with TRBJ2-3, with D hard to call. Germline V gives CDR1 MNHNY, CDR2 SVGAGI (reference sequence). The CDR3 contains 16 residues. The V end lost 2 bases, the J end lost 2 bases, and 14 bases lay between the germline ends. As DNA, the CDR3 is TGTGCCAGCAGTTACGCCCCCATAAGGGTCACAGATACGCAGTATTTT. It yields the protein CASSYAPIRVTDTQYF.

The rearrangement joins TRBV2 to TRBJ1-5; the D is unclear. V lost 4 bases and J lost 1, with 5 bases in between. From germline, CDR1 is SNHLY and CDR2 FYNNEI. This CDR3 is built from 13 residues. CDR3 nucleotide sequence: TGTGCCAGCAGTGTGGGGAGCAATCAGCCCCAGCATTTT. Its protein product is CASSVGSNQPQHF. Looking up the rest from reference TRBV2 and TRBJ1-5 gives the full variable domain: EPEVTQTPSHQVTQMGQEVILRCVPISNHLYFYWYRQILGQKVEFLVSFYNNEISEKSEIFDDQFSVERPDGSNFTLKIRSTKLEDSAMYFCASSVGSNQPQHFGDGTRLSIL.

The CDR3 spells CASSTTGGGLADPYEQYF. The CDR3 nucleotides are TGTGCCAGCAGTACGACAGGGGGCGGACTAGCGGACCCCTACGAGCAGTACTTC. The V and J genes are TRBV27 and TRBJ2-7; D assignment may be TRBD1 or TRBD2 (10 bases each). From germline, CDR1 is MNHEY and CDR2 SMNVEV (reference sequence). CDR3 length: 18 amino acids. The V end lost 5 bases, the J end lost 2 bases, and 25 bases lay between the germline ends.